The entry below gives a single TCR beta chain sequence along with its context. RNA transcripts yielded amplified TCR beta CDR3 regions. The authors performed first-round RT-PCR with HTBI primers and then a second-round multiplex PCR. Via MiXCR, TCRdb re-called the multiplex PCR reads, giving one row per CDR3 protein. This sample has roughly 610,000 distinct CDR3 sequences, with around a fifth found just once. This CDR3 is 13 amino acids long. Trimming left V 10 bases short and J 3 bases short, with 15 bases between. Germline values: CDR1 MGHRA, CDR2 YSYEKL. The data stem from a study of Graves' ophthalmopathy and Graves' hyperthyroidism.

The genes are TRBV4-1 and TRBJ1-1; D is uncertain. The material sequenced was peripheral blood. This sequence originates from a woman in her late teens or twenties with stable Graves' hyperthyroidism. Some clones in this sample may be carry-over from other donors' samples. CDR3 sequence (DNA): TGCGCCACCAAGCCGGGCGGTGACACTGAAGCTTTCTTT. Its protein product is CATKPGGDTEAFF.